These 18 T cell receptor beta chains were all obtained from the same sample, sequenced in a study of identical twins. MiXCR, run by TCRdb on the 5' RACE reads, gives a single entry per CDR3 protein. The sample lists roughly 770,000 distinct CDR3 sequences, 15% to 20% occurring once. These data also featured in a second study, about T cells expressing NK-cell markers.

Source material: PBMCs. The receptor set was obtained from a woman in her late teens or twenties in good health.

In this sample, this clonotype turned up a few times. The V call is TRBV7-2, the J call TRBJ2-3, with unresolved D. V gave up 1 base and J gave up 6 bases, with 11 bases separating them. The CDR3 is 14 amino acids. The germline V gene encodes CDR1 SGHTA and CDR2 FQGNSA. The CDR3 protein is CASSLVGSADTQYF. The CDR3 DNA follows: TGTGCCAGCAGCTTAGTCGGCTCTGCCGATACGCAGTATTTT.

The chain is built from TRBV11-2 and TRBJ2-7; unclear D gene. CDR1 and CDR2 from the germline V gene are SGHAT and FQNNGV. V was shortened by 5 bases and J by 5 bases, with 7 bases between the two germline ends. The CDR3 totals 11 residues. In nucleotides, the CDR3 is TGTGCCAGCAGCCGGGCGAACGAGCAGTACTTC. Translated: CASSRANEQYF.

This rearrangement joins TRBV11-2 to TRBJ2-7; no firm D call. The CDR3 sequence is 14 residues long. Per the germline V gene, CDR1 is SGHAT and CDR2 is FQNNGV. V was trimmed by 5 bases and J by 4 bases, leaving 15 bases between them. CDR3 in amino acids: CASSPQQRAYEQYF. As DNA, the CDR3 is TGTGCCAGCAGCCCTCAGCAACGGGCATACGAGCAGTACTTC. Drawing the rest from reference TRBV11-2 and TRBJ2-7, the complete variable domain is EAGVAQSPRYKIIEKRQSVAFWCNPISGHATLYWYQQILGQGPKLLIQFQNNGVVDDSQLPKDRFSAERLKGVDSTLKIQPAKLEDSAVYLCASSPQQRAYEQYFGPGTRLTVT.

This chain uses TRBV3-1 with TRBJ1-2; a possible D gene is TRBD1 (6 bases). CDR3 length equals 14 residues. V lost 4 bases and J 5 bases, leaving 14 bases between the germline ends. CDR1 and CDR2 (germline): LGHDT, YNNKEL (reference sequence). CDR3 sequence (DNA): TGTGCCAGCAGCCTAAAAAGGGGGGGGTATGGCTACACCTTC. Translating it yields CASSLKRGGYGYTF.

The chain joins TRBV7-9 to TRBJ2-1, with D uncertain. From germline, CDR1 is SEHNR and CDR2 FQNEAQ (reference sequence). CDR3 length: 13 residues. Between the trimmed V and J ends, which lost 5 bases and 7 bases, there was a span of 12 bases. The CDR3, as DNA: TGTGCCAGCAGCCGGTCGGGCGATAATGAGCAGTTCTTC. Translated: CASSRSGDNEQFF.

This chain links TRBV6-5 with TRBJ2-6; D may be TRBD2 (6 bases). The germline V and J ends were trimmed by 4 bases and 2 bases, with 9 bases remaining between them. The CDR3 runs 15 residues. The germline CDR1 and CDR2 sequences are MNHEY and SVGAGI. Written as DNA, the CDR3 is TGTGCCAGCAGTTGGTCGGGGGCTGGGGCCAACGTCCTGACTTTC. Translated: CASSWSGAGANVLTF.

The table lists this clonotype with a few counts. The CDR3: CSARSEGFADTQYF. CDR3 DNA sequence: TGCAGTGCTAGATCTGAGGGTTTTGCAGATACGCAGTATTTT. The chain recombines TRBV20-1 with TRBJ2-3; maybe TRBD2 (5 bases). This CDR3 is 14 amino acids long. The germline V gene encodes CDR1 DFQATT and CDR2 SNEGSKA (reference sequence). Deletions cut 2 bases from V and 4 bases from J, with 13 bases between.

The gene calls are TRBV7-8 and TRBJ2-1; TRBD2 matches at 8 bases. With 7 bases clipped from V and 2 bases from J, the junction kept 4 bases outside the gene matches. This CDR3 contains 14 residues. Germline V gives CDR1 SGHVS, CDR2 FQNEAQ. The CDR3 coding sequence is TGTGCCAGCAAACTAGCGGATGCCTACAATGAGCAGTTCTTC. Translating gives CASKLADAYNEQFF.

The chain couples TRBV9 to TRBJ2-3; 9 nucleotides line up with TRBD2. The CDR3 has 16 residues. Germline loops: CDR1 SGDLS, CDR2 YYNGEE. V shed 1 base and J 5 bases; nucleotides not matched to a gene: 8. The CDR3 coding sequence is TGTGCCAGCAGCGTAAGGTCCCTAGCGGGAAGAGATACGCAGTATTTT. Protein: CASSVRSLAGRDTQYF. Looking up the rest from reference TRBV9 and TRBJ2-3 gives the full variable domain: DSGVTQTPKHLITATGQRVTLRCSPRSGDLSVYWYQQSLDQGLQFLIQYYNGEERAKGNILERFSAQQFPDLHSELNLSSLELGDSALYFCASSVRSLAGRDTQYFGPGTRLTVL.

The chain uses TRBV12-3 or TRBV12-4 and TRBJ2-7, with a weak D call TRBD2 (5 bases). Deletions cut 6 bases from V and 4 bases from J, with 10 bases between. The CDR3 runs 12 residues. CDR3 bases: TGTGCCAGCAGGATAGGGAGATACGAGCAGTACTTC. Amino acid sequence: CASRIGRYEQYF.

There are a few counts of this clonotype. V and J are TRBV20-1 and TRBJ2-2, with D tentatively TRBD1 (5 bases). The CDR3 runs 17 residues. Trimming shortened V by 5 bases and J by 4 bases, and 23 bases separated the two germline ends. CDR1 DFQATT and CDR2 SNEGSKA come from the germline V gene (reference sequence). The CDR3 loop reads CSALRYYDSITTGELFF. The CDR3 DNA follows: TGCAGTGCTCTACGATACTATGACAGTATAACCACCGGGGAGCTGTTTTTT.

CDR3 coding DNA: TGCAGCGCAGGGGAGGGATACTTATACGAGCAGTACTTC. Translated, it gives CSAGEGYLYEQYF. The chain combines TRBV29-1 with TRBJ2-7, with D perhaps matching TRBD2 (7 bases). Trimming removed 7 bases from V and 4 bases from J, with 17 bases in between. The CDR3 runs 13 residues. Looked up from germline, CDR1 is SQVTM and CDR2 is ANQGSEA.

This chain connects TRBV6-2 or TRBV6-3 to TRBJ2-1; no reliable D call. The CDR3 has 11 residues. Deletions cut 7 bases from V and 4 bases from J, with 5 bases between. CDR1 MNHEY and CDR2 SVGEGT come from the germline V gene. The CDR3 loop is CASNRYNEQFF. As DNA, the CDR3 is TGTGCCAGCAACCGATACAATGAGCAGTTCTTC.

This clonotype was observed a few times. CDR3 protein: CASSRTGPQYF. Written as DNA, the CDR3 is TGTGCCAGCAGCCGGACCGGACCCCAGTACTTC. The J gene is TRBJ2-5, the V gene TRBV3-1; D is undetermined. V lost 4 bases and J 9 bases, leaving 9 bases between the germline ends. The CDR3 loop spans 11 amino acids. The germline V gene encodes CDR1 LGHDT and CDR2 YNNKEL (reference sequence).

The V gene is TRBV5-1, the J gene TRBJ2-2; 8 nucleotides agree with TRBD1. This CDR3 contains 14 residues. The germline V gene encodes CDR1 SGHRS and CDR2 YFSETQ. J gave up 1 base and V 6 bases, and 2 bases lay outside the gene matches. In DNA, the CDR3 is TGCGCCAGCACCGGGACAGGGAACACCGGGGAGCTGTTTTTT. It specifies CASTGTGNTGELFF. Looking up the rest from reference TRBV5-1 and TRBJ2-2 gives the full variable domain: KAGVTQTPRYLIKTRGQQVTLSCSPISGHRSVSWYQQTPGQGLQFLFEYFSETQRNKGNFPGRFSGRQFSNSRSEMNVSTLELGDSALYLCASTGTGNTGELFFGEGSRLTVL.

The CDR3 spells CASSLGQGEADTQYF. CDR3 nucleotides: TGCGCCAGCAGCTTGGGGCAGGGGGAGGCAGATACGCAGTATTTT. This sequence joins TRBV5-1 and TRBJ2-3; a weak D match, TRBD1 (7 bases). Germline CDR1 and CDR2: SGHRS and YFSETQ. Between the trimmed V and J ends, which lost 0 bases and 4 bases, there was a span of 12 bases. The CDR3 has 15 amino acids.

The V call is TRBV9, the J call TRBJ2-7; weak D call: TRBD2 (6 bases). The CDR3 runs to 16 residues. V shed 4 bases and J shed 0 bases, with 17 bases lying between them. Germline V gene lookup returns CDR1 SGDLS and CDR2 YYNGEE. CDR3 residues: CASSRFSGASSYEQYF. CDR3 bases: TGTGCCAGCAGCCGTTTTAGCGGAGCAAGCTCCTACGAGCAGTACTTC. Complete variable domain (other parts from reference TRBV9 and TRBJ2-7): DSGVTQTPKHLITATGQRVTLRCSPRSGDLSVYWYQQSLDQGLQFLIQYYNGEERAKGNILERFSAQQFPDLHSELNLSSLELGDSALYFCASSRFSGASSYEQYFGPGTRLTVT.

There are many counts of this clonotype. The rearrangement joins TRBV6-5 to TRBJ2-5; D unresolved. The V end was cut by 0 bases, the J end by 5 bases, with 10 bases between. The CDR3 runs 14 residues. Germline V gene lookup returns CDR1 MNHEY and CDR2 SVGAGI. In nucleotides, the CDR3 is TGTGCCAGCAGTTACTCATCTCAGTTTGAGACCCAGTACTTC. This encodes CASSYSSQFETQYF.